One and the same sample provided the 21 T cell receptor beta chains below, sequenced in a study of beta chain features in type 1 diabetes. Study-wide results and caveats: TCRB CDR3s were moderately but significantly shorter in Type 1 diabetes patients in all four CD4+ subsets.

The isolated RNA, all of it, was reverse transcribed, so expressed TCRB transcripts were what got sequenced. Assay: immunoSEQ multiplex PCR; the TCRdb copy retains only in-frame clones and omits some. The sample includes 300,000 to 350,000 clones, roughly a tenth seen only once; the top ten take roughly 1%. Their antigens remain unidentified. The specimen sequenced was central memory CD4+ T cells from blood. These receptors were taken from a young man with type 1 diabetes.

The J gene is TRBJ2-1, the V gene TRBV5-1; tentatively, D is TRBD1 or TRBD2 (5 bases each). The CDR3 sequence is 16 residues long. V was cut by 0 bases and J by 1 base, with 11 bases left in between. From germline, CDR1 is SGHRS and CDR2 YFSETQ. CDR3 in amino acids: CASSLEGTPSYNEQFF. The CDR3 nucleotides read TGCGCCAGCAGCTTGGAGGGGACCCCTTCCTACAATGAGCAGTTCTTC.

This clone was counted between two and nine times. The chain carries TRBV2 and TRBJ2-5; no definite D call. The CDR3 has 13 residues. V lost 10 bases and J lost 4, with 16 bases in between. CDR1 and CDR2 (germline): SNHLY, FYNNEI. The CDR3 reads CAIAVDNRETQYF. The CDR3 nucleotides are TGTGCCATCGCCGTTGACAACCGAGAGACCCAGTACTTC.

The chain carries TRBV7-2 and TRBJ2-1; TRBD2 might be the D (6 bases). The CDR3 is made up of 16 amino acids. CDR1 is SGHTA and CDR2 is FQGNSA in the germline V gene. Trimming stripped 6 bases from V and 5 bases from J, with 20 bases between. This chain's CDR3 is CASRAWGSGDHNEQFF. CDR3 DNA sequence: TGTGCCAGCAGGGCATGGGGTAGCGGAGATCACAATGAGCAGTTCTTC.

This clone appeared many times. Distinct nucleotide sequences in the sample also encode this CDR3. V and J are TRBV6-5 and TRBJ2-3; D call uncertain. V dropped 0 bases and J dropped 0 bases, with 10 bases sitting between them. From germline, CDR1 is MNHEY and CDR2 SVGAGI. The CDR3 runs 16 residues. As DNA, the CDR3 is TGTGCCAGCAGTTACTCAGGGCGAACTAGCACAGATACGCAGTATTTT. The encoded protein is CASSYSGRTSTDTQYF.

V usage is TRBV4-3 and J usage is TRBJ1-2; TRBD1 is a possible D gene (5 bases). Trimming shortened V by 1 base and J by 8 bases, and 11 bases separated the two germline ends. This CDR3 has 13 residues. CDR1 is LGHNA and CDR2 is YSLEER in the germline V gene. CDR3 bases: TGCGCCAGCAGCCAAGCCGGGGACCACGGCTACACCTTC. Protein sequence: CASSQAGDHGYTF.

The chain's CDR3 is CASSPRTSGGKNTGELFF. The CDR3 nucleotides read TGTGCCAGCTCACCGCGGACTAGCGGGGGGAAGAACACCGGGGAGCTGTTTTTT. The chain has TRBV18 and TRBJ2-2, with 14 bases identical to TRBD2. This CDR3 contains 18 residues. V gave up 3 bases and J gave up 1 base; unmatched junction bases: 4. Germline assignment: CDR1 KGHSH and CDR2 LQKENI.

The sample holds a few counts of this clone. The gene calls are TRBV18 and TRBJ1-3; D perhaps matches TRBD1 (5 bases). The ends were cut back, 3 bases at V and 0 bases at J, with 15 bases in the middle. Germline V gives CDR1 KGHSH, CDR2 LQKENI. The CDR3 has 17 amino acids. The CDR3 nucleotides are TGTGCCAGCTCACCTACACAGGTTGGGACCTCTGGAAACACCATATATTTT. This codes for CASSPTQVGTSGNTIYF. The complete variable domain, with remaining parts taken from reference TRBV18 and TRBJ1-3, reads NAGVMQNPRHLVRRRGQEARLRCSPMKGHSHVYWYRQLPEEGLKFMVYLQKENIIDESGMPKERFSAEFPKEGPSILRIQQVVRGDSAAYFCASSPTQVGTSGNTIYFGEGSWLTVV.

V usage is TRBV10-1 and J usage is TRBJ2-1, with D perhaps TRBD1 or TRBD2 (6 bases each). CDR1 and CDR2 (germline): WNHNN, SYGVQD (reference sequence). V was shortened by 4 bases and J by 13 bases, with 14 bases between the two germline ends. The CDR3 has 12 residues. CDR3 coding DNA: TGCGCCAGCAGTGTCAACGGGGGCCCCCAGTTCTTC. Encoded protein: CASSVNGGPQFF.

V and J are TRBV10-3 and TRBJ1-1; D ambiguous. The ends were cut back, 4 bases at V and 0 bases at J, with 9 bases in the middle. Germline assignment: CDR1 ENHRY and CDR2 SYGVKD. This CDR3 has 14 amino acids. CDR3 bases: TGTGCCATCAGTGGTCGACAACTGAACACTGAAGCTTTCTTT. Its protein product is CAISGRQLNTEAFF.

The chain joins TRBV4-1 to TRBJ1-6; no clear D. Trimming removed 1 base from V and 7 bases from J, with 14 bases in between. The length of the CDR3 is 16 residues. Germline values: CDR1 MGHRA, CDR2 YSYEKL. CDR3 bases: TGCGCCAGCAGCCAAGGGGTAGGTTTCGAGAATTCACCCCTCCACTTT. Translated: CASSQGVGFENSPLHF.

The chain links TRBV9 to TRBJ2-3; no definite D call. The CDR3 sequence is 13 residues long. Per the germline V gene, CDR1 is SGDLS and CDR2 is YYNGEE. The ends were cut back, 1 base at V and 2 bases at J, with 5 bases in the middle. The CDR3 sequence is CASSVLVTDTQYF. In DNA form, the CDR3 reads TGTGCCAGCAGCGTACTCGTCACAGATACGCAGTATTTT. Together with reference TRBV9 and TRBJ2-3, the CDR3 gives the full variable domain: DSGVTQTPKHLITATGQRVTLRCSPRSGDLSVYWYQQSLDQGLQFLIQYYNGEERAKGNILERFSAQQFPDLHSELNLSSLELGDSALYFCASSVLVTDTQYFGPGTRLTVL.

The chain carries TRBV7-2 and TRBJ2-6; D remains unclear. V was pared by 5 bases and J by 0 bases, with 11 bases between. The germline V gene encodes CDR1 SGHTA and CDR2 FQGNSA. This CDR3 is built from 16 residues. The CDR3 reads CASSPTWGSGANVLTF. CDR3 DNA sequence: TGTGCCAGCAGCCCGACCTGGGGCTCTGGGGCCAACGTCCTGACTTTC.

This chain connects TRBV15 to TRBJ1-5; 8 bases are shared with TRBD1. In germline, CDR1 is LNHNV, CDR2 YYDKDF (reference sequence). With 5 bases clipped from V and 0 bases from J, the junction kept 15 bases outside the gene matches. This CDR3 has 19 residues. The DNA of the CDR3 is TGTGCCACCAGCCCTGAGGACAGGGACTCTCCGAATAGCAATCAGCCCCAGCATTTT. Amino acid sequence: CATSPEDRDSPNSNQPQHF.

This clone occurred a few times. CDR3 in DNA: TGTGCCAGCAGAACCTCCCAGGGGGGGACTAATGAAAAACTGTTTTTT. This gives the protein CASRTSQGGTNEKLFF. The chain recombines TRBV6-6 with TRBJ1-4; 7 bases map to TRBD1. Germline V CDR1 and CDR2: MNHNY, SVGAGI (reference sequence). The V gene end was trimmed by 6 bases and the J gene end by 2 bases; junction bases not matched to a gene: 9. This CDR3 region has 16 residues.

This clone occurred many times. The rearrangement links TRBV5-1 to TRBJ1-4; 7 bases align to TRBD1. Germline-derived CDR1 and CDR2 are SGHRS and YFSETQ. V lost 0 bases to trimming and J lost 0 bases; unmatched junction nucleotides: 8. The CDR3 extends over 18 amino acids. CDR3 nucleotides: TGCGCCAGCAGCTTGGAACCGACAGGGCTCGCAACTAATGAAAAACTGTTTTTT. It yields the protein CASSLEPTGLATNEKLFF. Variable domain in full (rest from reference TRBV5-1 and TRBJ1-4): KAGVTQTPRYLIKTRGQQVTLSCSPISGHRSVSWYQQTPGQGLQFLFEYFSETQRNKGNFPGRFSGRQFSNSRSEMNVSTLELGDSALYLCASSLEPTGLATNEKLFFGSGTQLSVL.

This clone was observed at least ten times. The DNA for the CDR3 is TGTGCCAGCAGCCCACCGGGACTCCCAAATCATGAGCAGTTCTTC. This codes for CASSPPGLPNHEQFF. The chain joins TRBV7-2 to TRBJ2-1; tentative D call: TRBD2 (6 bases). Trimming removed 5 bases from V and 8 bases from J, with 19 bases in between. Per germline, CDR1 SGHTA and CDR2 FQGNSA. CDR3 length: 15 amino acids.

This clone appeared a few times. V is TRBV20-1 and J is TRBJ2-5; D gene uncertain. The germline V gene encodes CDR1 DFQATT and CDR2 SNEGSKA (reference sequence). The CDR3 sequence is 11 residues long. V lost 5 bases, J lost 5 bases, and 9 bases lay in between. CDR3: CSARAGETQYF. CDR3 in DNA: TGCAGTGCTCGGGCCGGGGAGACCCAGTACTTC.

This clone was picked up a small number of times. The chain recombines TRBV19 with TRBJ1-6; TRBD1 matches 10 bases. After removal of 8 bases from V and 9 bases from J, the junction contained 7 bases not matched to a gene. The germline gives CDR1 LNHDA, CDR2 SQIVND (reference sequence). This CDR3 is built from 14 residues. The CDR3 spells CASRSRDRGSPLHF. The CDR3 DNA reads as TGTGCCAGTCGATCTCGGGACAGGGGTTCACCCCTCCACTTT.

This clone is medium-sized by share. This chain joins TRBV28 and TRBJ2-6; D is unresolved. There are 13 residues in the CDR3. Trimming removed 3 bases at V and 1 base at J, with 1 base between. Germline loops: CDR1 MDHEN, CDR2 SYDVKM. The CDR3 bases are TGTGCCAGCAGTTTGTCTGGGGCCAACGTCCTGACTTTC. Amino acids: CASSLSGANVLTF.

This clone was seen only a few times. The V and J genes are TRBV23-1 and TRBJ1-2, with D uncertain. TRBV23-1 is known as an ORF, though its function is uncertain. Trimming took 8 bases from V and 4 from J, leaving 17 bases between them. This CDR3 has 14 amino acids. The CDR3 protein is CASRGGGHAYGYTF. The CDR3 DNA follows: TGCGCCAGCCGGGGTGGAGGGCATGCCTATGGCTACACCTTC.

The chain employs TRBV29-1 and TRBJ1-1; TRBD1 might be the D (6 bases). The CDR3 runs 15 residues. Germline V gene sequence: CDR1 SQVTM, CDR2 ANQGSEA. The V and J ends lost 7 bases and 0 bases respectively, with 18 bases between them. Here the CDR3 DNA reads TGCAGCGCCCTTGCGACAGGTGCAATGAACACTGAAGCTTTCTTT. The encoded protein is CSALATGAMNTEAFF.